Described below is a single TCR beta chain sequence and its context. Its antigen is as yet unknown. The CDR3 spans 12 residues. Germline lookup yields CDR1 SGHDN and CDR2 FVKESK. Trimming stripped 4 bases from V and 8 bases from J, with 10 bases between. The sample comes from a study of CD8+ T cells in alopecia areata. Study overall: Scalp area affected, as a percentage, set the severity score of treated patients. Findings of the study overall: Affected lesional scalp, above all in alopecia totalis/universalis, was more clonal than normal scalp.

Extracted from the samples, RNA was reverse transcribed into cDNA to serve as the sequencing template. The assay was immunoSEQ multiplex PCR, and TCRdb's table has in-frame clones only and misses some. This sample has 190,000 or so clones, with around three fifths found just once. Documented treatment: oral pan-JAK inhibitor, 5-10 mg twice daily. The sequencing used CD8+ T cells sorted from blood, collected at week 24, from a patient treated with tofacitinib. V gene TRBV14 combines with J gene TRBJ2-3; D assignment may be TRBD1 or TRBD2 (5 bases each). The clonotype comes from a human donor with alopecia areata. Here the CDR3 reads CASSRDPRTQYF. The CDR3 nucleotides read TGTGCCAGCAGCCGGGACCCCCGTACGCAGTATTTT.